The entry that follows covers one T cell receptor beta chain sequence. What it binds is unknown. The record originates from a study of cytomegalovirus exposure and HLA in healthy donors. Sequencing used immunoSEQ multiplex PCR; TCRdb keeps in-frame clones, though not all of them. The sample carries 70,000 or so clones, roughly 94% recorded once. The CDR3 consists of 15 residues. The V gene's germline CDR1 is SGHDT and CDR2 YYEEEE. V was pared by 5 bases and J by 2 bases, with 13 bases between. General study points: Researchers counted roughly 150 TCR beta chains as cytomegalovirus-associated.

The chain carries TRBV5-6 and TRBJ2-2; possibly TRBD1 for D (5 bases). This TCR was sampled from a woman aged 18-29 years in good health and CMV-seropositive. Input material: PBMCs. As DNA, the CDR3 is TGTGCCAGCAGTCCCGACAGCCTCAACACCGGGGAGCTGTTTTTT. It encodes CASSPDSLNTGELFF.